This T cell receptor beta chain was sequenced in a study of T cells in Graves' hyperthyroidism and ophthalmopathy. Diagnosis rested on symptoms, serum thyroxine and TRAb, thyroid ultrasound, and orbital computed tomography. RNA transcripts gave rise to amplified TCR beta CDR3 regions. RT-PCR in the first round (using the HTBI primer set) targeted the TCR CDR3. Each CDR3 protein gets one entry after TCRdb re-called the multiplex PCR reads with MiXCR. The sample includes more than 450,000 distinct CDR3 sequences, nearly 20% of them seen just once. Regarding this clonotype: Its cognate antigen is unknown.

Overall study results and limits: With a median lead of roughly 6.2 months before onset, the model predicted ophthalmopathy. Most thyroid-expanded clonotypes above 0.001 were also found in blood.

Per the germline V gene, CDR1 is SEHNR and CDR2 is FQNEAQ (reference sequence). The CDR3 is 15 residues long. The J segment lost 2 bases and the V segment lost 4 bases, leaving 1 base of the junction unmatched. Input material: blood. This chain joins TRBV7-9 and TRBJ2-5; 13 bases are a match to TRBD2. The TCR was taken from a man in his forties with Graves' ophthalmopathy. The CDR3 region is CASSWTSGGQETQYF. The CDR3 nucleotides read TGTGCCAGCAGCTGGACTAGCGGGGGACAAGAGACCCAGTACTTC.